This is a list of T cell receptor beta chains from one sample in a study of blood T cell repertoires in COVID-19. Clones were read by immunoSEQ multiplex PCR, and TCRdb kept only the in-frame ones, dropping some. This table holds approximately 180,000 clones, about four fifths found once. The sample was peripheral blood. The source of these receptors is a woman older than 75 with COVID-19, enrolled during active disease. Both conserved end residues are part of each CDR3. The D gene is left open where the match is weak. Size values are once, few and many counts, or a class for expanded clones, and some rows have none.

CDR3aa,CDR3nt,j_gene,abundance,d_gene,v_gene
CSVEVAGNEQFF,TGCAGCGTTGAGGTCGCGGGCAATGAGCAGTTCTTC,TRBJ2-1,-,-,TRBV29-1
CASSKSGRNTGELFF,TGTGCCAGCAGCAAAAGCGGGAGAAACACCGGGGAGCTGTTTTTT,TRBJ2-2,-,TRBD2,TRBV6-4
CASSLGLAGVSYNEQFF,TGCGCCAGCAGCCTGGGACTAGCGGGAGTCTCCTACAATGAGCAGTTCTTC,TRBJ2-1,-,TRBD2,TRBV4-1
CASSRTGNTEAFF,TGTGCCAGTAGCCGGACAGGGAACACTGAAGCTTTCTTT,TRBJ1-1,-,TRBD1,TRBV19
CASSFVQGSSPLHF,TGTGCCAGCAGTTTTGTACAGGGAAGTTCACCCCTCCACTTT,TRBJ1-6,-,-,TRBV27
CSVDDRNTEAFF,TGCAGCGTTGACGACAGGAACACTGAAGCTTTCTTT,TRBJ1-1,once,-,TRBV29-1
CATSRTAGTTNEKLFF,TGTGCCACCAGCAGGACCGCAGGGACAACTAATGAAAAACTGTTTTTT,TRBJ1-4,-,-,TRBV15
CATGGVGELFF,TGTGCCACGGGGGGTGTCGGGGAGCTGTTTTTT,TRBJ2-2,-,-,TRBV24-1
CASSFRDRFTEAFF,TGTGCCAGCAGTTTCCGGGACAGGTTTACTGAAGCTTTCTTT,TRBJ1-1,-,TRBD1,TRBV6-5
CASSHLKGLAGGLGYNEQFF,TGCGCCAGCAGCCACCTCAAAGGACTAGCGGGGGGGCTGGGCTACAATGAGCAGTTCTTC,TRBJ2-1,-,TRBD2,TRBV4-1
CASSFFAMNTEAFF,TGTGCCAGCAGCTTTTTCGCTATGAACACTGAAGCTTTCTTT,TRBJ1-1,few,-,TRBV5-4
CASSLRAGGTYEQYF,TGTGCCAGCAGTTTAAGGGCAGGGGGAACCTACGAGCAGTACTTC,TRBJ2-7,-,TRBD1,TRBV27
CASSTGTGTGATIEQFF,TGTGCCAGCAGCACCGGAACCGGGACAGGGGCTACAATAGAGCAGTTCTTC,TRBJ2-1,-,TRBD1,TRBV5-4
CASSDRGNGYTF,TGTGCCAGCAGTGACAGGGGTAATGGCTACACCTTC,TRBJ1-2,-,TRBD1,TRBV5-4
CASSLRRGTYEQYF,TGTGCCAGCAGCTTAAGGAGGGGAACCTACGAGCAGTACTTC,TRBJ2-7,-,-,TRBV7-2
CASSRTGGLGELFF,TGTGCCAGCAGTCGGACAGGGGGCCTCGGGGAGCTGTTTTTT,TRBJ2-2,-,TRBD1,TRBV6-5
CASTLGTGGFNSPLHF,TGTGCCAGCACCCTGGGGACAGGGGGCTTTAATTCACCCCTCCACTTT,TRBJ1-6,-,TRBD1,TRBV27
CASSSNRGRPRHEQYF,TGTGCCAGCAGCTCCAACAGGGGAAGACCGAGGCACGAGCAGTACTTC,TRBJ2-7,-,TRBD1,TRBV11-3
CATSRLRLADEQFF,TGTGCCACCAGCAGACTTCGACTAGCGGATGAGCAGTTCTTC,TRBJ2-1,-,TRBD2,TRBV15
CASSTDQGAFDEKLFF,TGTGCCAGCAGCACGGATCAGGGGGCTTTCGATGAAAAACTGTTTTTT,TRBJ1-4,-,TRBD1,TRBV11-3
CASSPGEPWSGNTIYF,TGTGCCAGTAGTCCCGGGGAACCGTGGAGTGGAAACACCATATATTTT,TRBJ1-3,-,-,TRBV19
CASMGLAGLSYEQYF,TGTGCCAGCATGGGACTAGCGGGACTATCCTACGAGCAGTACTTC,TRBJ2-7,-,TRBD2,TRBV2
CASSRKESLGNSPLHF,TGCGCCAGCAGCCGAAAAGAGTCCTTGGGCAATTCACCCCTCCACTTT,TRBJ1-6,-,-,TRBV4-3
CASKAGTNYGYTF,TGTGCCAGCAAGGCAGGGACTAACTATGGCTACACCTTC,TRBJ1-2,-,-,TRBV2
CASSPEGGYADTQYF,TGTGCCAGTAGTCCCGAGGGGGGGTACGCAGATACGCAGTATTTT,TRBJ2-3,-,-,TRBV19
CASSPQYNNSPLHF,TGTGCCAGCTCCCCCCAGTACAATAATTCACCCCTCCACTTT,TRBJ1-6,-,-,TRBV18
CASSLEADYEQYF,TGTGCCAGCAGCTTGGAAGCGGACTACGAGCAGTACTTC,TRBJ2-7,few,-,TRBV5-4
CASSLILNTGELFF,TGTGCCAGCAGCTTAATTCTGAACACCGGGGAGCTGTTTTTT,TRBJ2-2,-,-,TRBV11-2
CASSEQGTQQGLYGYTF,TGTGCCAGCAGTGAGCAGGGAACTCAACAAGGGCTCTATGGCTACACCTTC,TRBJ1-2,-,-,TRBV2
CATTGGARDTQYF,TGTGCCACCACAGGGGGCGCAAGGGATACGCAGTATTTT,TRBJ2-3,-,TRBD1,TRBV10-3
CASSRFLGYGYTF,TGTGCCAGCAGCCGGTTCCTTGGTTATGGCTACACCTTC,TRBJ1-2,-,-,TRBV7-2
CASSYPSGGQWEQFF,TGTGCCAGCAGTTACCCTAGCGGGGGGCAGTGGGAGCAGTTCTTC,TRBJ2-1,-,TRBD2,TRBV6-2/TRBV6-3
CASRPDGGSGNTIYF,TGTGCCAGCAGGCCCGACGGAGGGTCCGGAAACACCATATATTTT,TRBJ1-3,once,-,TRBV7-2
CASSRSSGASSYEQYF,TGTGCCAGCAGTCGTTCTAGCGGGGCTAGCTCCTACGAGCAGTACTTC,TRBJ2-7,-,TRBD2,TRBV27
CASSGTGGWNSPLHF,TGTGCCAGCAGCGGTACAGGGGGATGGAATTCACCCCTCCACTTT,TRBJ1-6,-,TRBD1,TRBV2
CSVEDLQRTLYGYTF,TGCAGCGTTGAAGATCTGCAGCGTACGCTCTATGGCTACACCTTC,TRBJ1-2,few,-,TRBV29-1
CASRAVSGYTF,TGTGCCAGCAGGGCAGTATCTGGCTACACCTTC,TRBJ1-2,-,-,TRBV6-5
CASSETGSTDTQYF,TGTGCCAGCTCAGAGACAGGGAGCACAGATACGCAGTATTTT,TRBJ2-3,-,TRBD1,TRBV18
CASSLRAGGFGGGYTF,TGTGCCAGCAGCTTAAGGGCAGGGGGGTTTGGAGGTGGCTACACCTTC,TRBJ1-2,-,TRBD1,TRBV7-2
CAIGGHGGWGYTF,TGTGCCATCGGGGGACACGGAGGATGGGGCTACACCTTC,TRBJ1-2,-,-,TRBV10-3
CASSPGQFNQPQHF,TGTGCCAGCAGCCCCGGACAGTTCAATCAGCCCCAGCATTTT,TRBJ1-5,-,-,TRBV4-2
CASSPQGTGELFF,TGTGCCAGTAGTCCACAGGGTACCGGGGAGCTGTTTTTT,TRBJ2-2,-,-,TRBV19
CASSIRSGLVEQFF,TGTGCCAGTAGTATTAGAAGCGGGTTGGTTGAGCAGTTCTTC,TRBJ2-1,-,-,TRBV19
CASRATGAYEQYF,TGTGCCAGCAGGGCTACAGGGGCCTACGAGCAGTACTTC,TRBJ2-7,-,TRBD1,TRBV12-3/TRBV12-4
CASRDSGGSYEQYF,TGTGCCAGCAGGGATAGCGGGGGCTCCTACGAGCAGTACTTC,TRBJ2-7,-,TRBD2,TRBV7-9
CASSRDSLKFF,TGTGCCAGCAGTCGGGACAGCCTCAAGTTCTTC,TRBJ2-1,-,TRBD1,TRBV28
CASSHETDNSPLHF,TGTGCCAGCAGTCATGAGACAGACAATTCACCCCTCCACTTT,TRBJ1-6,-,-,TRBV6-5
CASSDRSTGELFF,TGTGCCAGCAGCGACAGGAGTACCGGGGAGCTGTTTTTT,TRBJ2-2,-,-,TRBV9
CASSPRARTHGYTF,TGTGCCAGCTCACCACGAGCGAGGACACATGGCTACACCTTC,TRBJ1-2,-,-,TRBV18
CSVGGWGLAGGPLIDTQYF,TGCAGCGTTGGGGGTTGGGGACTAGCGGGAGGCCCGCTTATCGATACGCAGTATTTT,TRBJ2-3,-,TRBD2,TRBV29-1
CATSDPGTVSTDTQYF,TGTGCCACCAGTGATCCGGGGACTGTCAGCACAGATACGCAGTATTTT,TRBJ2-3,once,-,TRBV24-1
CASTGLPNEQFF,TGTGCTTCGACAGGACTTCCCAATGAGCAGTTCTTC,TRBJ2-1,-,-,TRBV6-5
CASTLGGEQFF,TGTGCCAGCACCCTGGGGGGTGAGCAGTTCTTC,TRBJ2-1,-,-,TRBV28
CASSFETGAYRYEQYF,TGCGCCAGCAGCTTCGAGACAGGGGCATATCGATACGAGCAGTACTTC,TRBJ2-7,-,TRBD1,TRBV5-1